Below, 2 T cell receptor beta chains from the same sample are listed, as sequenced in a study of T cell responses to AZD1222 COVID-19 vaccine. Produced via immunoSEQ multiplex PCR; TCRdb's table is partial and in-frame only. The table has fewer than 120,000 clones, approximately 90% seen once. The source material was peripheral blood, sampled on day 0 of AZD1222 vaccination. The origin of the receptors is an adult in good health.

This clone has only a few counts. The rearrangement links TRBV7-8 to TRBJ1-5; D is ambiguous. Germline V gene sequence: CDR1 SGHVS, CDR2 FQNEAQ. The CDR3 is 15 amino acids. Trimming left V 5 bases short and J 2 bases short, with 13 bases between. CDR3 coding DNA: TGTGCCAGCAGCCAGCCGGGGAGTCGCAATCAGCCCCAGCATTTT. Translation gives CASSQPGSRNQPQHF.

By its share, this clone is medium-sized. CDR3 sequence reads: CASSPPLRVAGGLTGYTF. The CDR3 DNA is TGTGCCAGCAGCCCCCCCCTTAGAGTGGCAGGGGGCTTGACTGGCTACACCTTC. The J gene is TRBJ1-2, the V gene TRBV7-8; 8 positions agree with TRBD1. Germline CDR1 reads SGHVS; CDR2 reads FQNEAQ. This CDR3 contains 18 residues. V lost 5 bases and J lost 7; bases outside the gene matches: 21.